What follows are 24 T cell receptor beta chains derived from one specimen sequenced in a study of chemoradiotherapy in HPV16-positive cancers. Measured with immunoSEQ multiplex PCR; TCRdb has only the in-frame clones, and not every one. Found here are 420 or so clones, over 75% of them singletons; the top ten hold 7.3%. The specimen was tumor tissue, collected from a patient who underwent chemoradiotherapy. Receptors originate from a human donor with HPV-associated anogenital cancer.

The V gene is TRBV19, the J gene TRBJ1-3, with D uncertain. Germline V CDR1 and CDR2: LNHDA, SQIVND (reference sequence). The CDR3 has 13 residues. V gave up 6 bases and J gave up 3 bases, with 9 bases separating them. CDR3 in amino acids: CASRPPSGNTIYF. DNA for the CDR3: TGTGCCAGTAGACCTCCCAGTGGAAACACCATATATTTT.

V gene TRBV28 combines with J gene TRBJ1-2; perhaps TRBD1 as D (5 bases). This CDR3 region has 12 residues. V lost 2 bases to trimming and J lost 7 bases, with 8 bases between them. Germline V gene sequence: CDR1 MDHEN, CDR2 SYDVKM. The CDR3 loop is CASSLGAGGYTF. CDR3 coding DNA: TGTGCCAGCAGTTTAGGGGCGGGTGGCTACACCTTC.

The gene calls are TRBV6-1 and TRBJ2-7, with 9 bases fitting TRBD2. Per the germline V gene, CDR1 is MNHNS and CDR2 is SASEGT. This CDR3 region has 15 residues. Here the CDR3 reads CTLGEIAGVRYEQYF. CDR3 sequence (DNA): TGTACCCTGGGAGAGATAGCGGGAGTAAGATACGAGCAGTACTTC.

The rearrangement joins TRBV9 to TRBJ1-2; 9 nucleotides align to TRBD1. The V gene end was trimmed by 6 bases and the J gene end by 3 bases; junction bases not matched to a gene: 9. The CDR3 length is 15 residues. CDR1 and CDR2 from the germline V gene are SGDLS and YYNGEE. The CDR3 sequence is CASILKGQGHYGYTF. The CDR3 DNA reads TGTGCCAGCATTCTAAAGGGACAGGGCCACTATGGCTACACCTTC.

The V call is TRBV6-1, the J call TRBJ2-5, with TRBD1 matching over 9 bases. Matching the DNA end better, TRBJ2-7 makes the J call doubtful. Germline-derived CDR1 and CDR2 are MNHNS and SASEGT. There are 14 residues in the CDR3. CDR3 in amino acids: CASSPGGTGYEQYF. For the CDR3, the DNA is TGTGCCAGCAGCCCCGGGGGGACAGGGTACGAGCAGTACTTC.

The J gene is TRBJ2-7, the V gene TRBV11-2; D tentatively reads TRBD1 or TRBD2 (5 bases each). The CDR3 spans 14 residues. V dropped 3 bases and J dropped 3 bases, with 12 bases sitting between them. Germline lookup yields CDR1 SGHAT and CDR2 FQNNGV. CDR3 region: CASSLSLGGYEQYF. In DNA form, the CDR3 reads TGTGCCAGCAGCTTGAGTCTTGGGGGCTACGAGCAGTACTTC.

This chain uses TRBV7-6 with TRBJ2-1; 8 bases match TRBD2. Trimming removed 0 bases from V and 3 bases from J; junction bases left unmatched: 4. Looked up from germline, CDR1 is SGHVS and CDR2 is FNYEAQ. The CDR3 totals 16 residues. CDR3: CASSLALAGGYNEQFF. The DNA of the CDR3 is TGTGCCAGCAGCTTAGCGCTGGCGGGGGGCTACAATGAGCAGTTCTTC.

A few counts support this clone. V gene TRBV5-4 combines with J gene TRBJ2-3, with D hard to call. This CDR3 spans 15 amino acids. Between the trimmed V and J ends, which lost 0 bases and 7 bases, there was a span of 15 bases. Germline values: CDR1 SGHNT, CDR2 YYREEE (reference sequence). CDR3 loop: CASSLGAGPLNTQYF. CDR3 DNA sequence: TGTGCCAGCAGCTTGGGGGCAGGCCCTCTAAATACGCAGTATTTT.

As for this clone: The junction departs from germline at one end; a sequencing error may be responsible. The sample holds other DNA sequences that translate to the same CDR3. The chain has TRBV7-7 and TRBJ2-6; D is undetermined. From germline, CDR1 is SSHAT and CDR2 FNYEAQ (reference sequence). This CDR3 has 18 residues. The CDR3 region is CASSAEDKCQSRANVLTF. The CDR3 DNA sequence: TGCGCCAGCAGCGCCGAGGATAAGTGCCAAAGTCGGGCCAACGTCCTGACTTTC.

The chain has TRBV27 and TRBJ1-6, with a possible D match to TRBD1 (5 bases). V gave up 2 bases and J gave up 6 bases, with 11 bases separating them. The CDR3 is 15 amino acids. From germline, CDR1 is MNHEY and CDR2 SMNVEV (reference sequence). In DNA, the CDR3 is TGTGCCAGCAGTTTAGTACCGGGGGTTAATTCACCCCTCCACTTT. Translated: CASSLVPGVNSPLHF.

The chain is built from TRBV19 and TRBJ1-1, with D unresolved. Trimming pared 0 bases from V and 0 bases from J, leaving 5 bases between. The CDR3 loop spans 14 amino acids. Germline CDR1 reads LNHDA; CDR2 reads SQIVND (reference sequence). The CDR3 DNA reads TGTGCCAGTAGTATAGATCGGGTGAACACTGAAGCTTTCTTT. Its protein is CASSIDRVNTEAFF.

The genes are TRBV30 and TRBJ1-6; the D is unclear. The V gene lost 5 bases and the J gene lost 8 bases, with 10 bases spanning the gap. There are 12 residues in the CDR3. The germline CDR1 and CDR2 sequences are GTSNPN and SVGIG (reference sequence). CDR3 sequence (DNA): TGTGCCTGGGGAGTTGGTGATTCACCCCTCCACTTT. It is translated as CAWGVGDSPLHF.

As DNA, the CDR3 is TGTGCCAGCAGCTTACGAGGGGATGGGGGAAACACTGAAGCTTTCTTT. This translates into CASSLRGDGGNTEAFF. The genes are TRBV7-2 and TRBJ1-1; D possibly corresponds to TRBD1 (5 bases). There are 16 residues in the CDR3. The V end was cut by 2 bases, the J end by 2 bases, with 15 bases between. Germline lookup yields CDR1 SGHTA and CDR2 FQGNSA.

The genes are TRBV28 and TRBJ2-3, with 8 nucleotides matching TRBD2. The CDR3 contains 15 residues. Losses at the gene ends were 3 bases for V and 5 bases for J; bases not matched to a gene: 7. Germline V lookup: CDR1 MDHEN, CDR2 SYDVKM. CDR3 amino acids: CASSFSGAGRDTQYF. CDR3 bases: TGTGCCAGCAGTTTTAGCGGGGCCGGAAGAGATACGCAGTATTTT. Variable domain in full (rest from reference TRBV28 and TRBJ2-3): DVKVTQSSRYLVKRTGEKVFLECVQDMDHENMFWYRQDPGLGLRLIYFSYDVKMKEKGDIPEGYSVSREKKERFSLILESASTNQTSMYLCASSFSGAGRDTQYFGPGTRLTVL.

The V and J genes are TRBV2 and TRBJ2-5, with 10 bases that match TRBD1. The DNA end is more similar to TRBJ2-7, so the J call may be wrong. Germline lookup yields CDR1 SNHLY and CDR2 FYNNEI. There are 13 residues in the CDR3. The CDR3 region has the DNA TGTGCCGGAGACAGGGGGCGAGAGTACGAGCAGTACTTC. This sequence encodes CAGDRGREYEQYF.

The chain joins TRBV5-1 to TRBJ2-1, with a weak D call TRBD2 (6 bases). The germline gives CDR1 SGHRS, CDR2 YFSETQ. Trimming took off 1 base at V and 6 bases at J, with 14 bases between the two ends. CDR3 size: 15 residues. The CDR3 spells CASSLLAASGNEQFF. Here the CDR3 DNA reads TGCGCCAGCAGCTTGTTAGCGGCTTCGGGCAATGAGCAGTTCTTC.

The rearrangement links TRBV27 to TRBJ2-5, with unresolved D. V shed 8 bases and J shed 2 bases, with 12 bases lying between them. CDR1 is MNHEY and CDR2 is SMNVEV in the germline V gene (reference sequence). This CDR3 region has 13 residues. The CDR3 bases are TGTGCCAGCGCTCATAGGGTACAAGAGACCCAGTACTTC. As protein: CASAHRVQETQYF.

In this sample, this clone turned up once. V is TRBV28 and J is TRBJ1-4; TRBD1 aligns across 7 bases. V was clipped by 4 bases and J by 5 bases; unmatched bases: 7. This CDR3 comprises 15 residues. Looked up from germline, CDR1 is MDHEN and CDR2 is SYDVKM. The CDR3 region has the DNA TGTGCCAGCAGTTCCAGGGGGACAGCGAATGAAAAACTGTTTTTT. It translates to CASSSRGTANEKLFF.

The chain joins TRBV5-1 to TRBJ2-7; 10 bases are a match to TRBD1. The V gene end was trimmed by 7 bases and the J gene end by 3 bases; junction bases not matched to a gene: 13. This CDR3 is 16 amino acids long. Germline values: CDR1 SGHRS, CDR2 YFSETQ. CDR3 amino acids: CASRPFVGTGDYEQYF. DNA for the CDR3: TGCGCCAGCCGCCCCTTCGTGGGGACAGGGGACTACGAGCAGTACTTC.

This chain connects TRBV7-9 to TRBJ1-4; perhaps TRBD1 as D (5 bases). Trimming took 3 bases from V and 6 from J, leaving 14 bases between them. The germline gives CDR1 SEHNR, CDR2 FQNEAQ (reference sequence). This CDR3 comprises 15 residues. The DNA of the CDR3 is TGTGCCAGCAGCTTCCCCCTGGGGGGAGATGAAAAACTGTTTTTT. Its translation: CASSFPLGGDEKLFF.

The J gene is TRBJ2-1, the V gene TRBV29-1; 7 bases match TRBD2. In germline, CDR1 is SQVTM, CDR2 ANQGSEA. The V and J ends lost 6 bases and 4 bases, in that order; junction bases with no gene match: 12. The CDR3 is 15 residues long. CDR3: CSVQRFSGTYNEQFF. The CDR3 nucleotides read TGCAGCGTCCAACGTTTCAGCGGGACTTACAATGAGCAGTTCTTC.

The J gene is TRBJ1-1, the V gene TRBV5-1, with D possibly TRBD1 on 5 matching bases. CDR1 is SGHRS and CDR2 is YFSETQ in the germline V gene. Trimming shortened V by 3 bases and J by 1 base, and 13 bases separated the two germline ends. The CDR3 runs to 15 residues. The CDR3 nucleotides are TGCGCCAGCAGCTCGGGGGGACGGGCGAACACTGAAGCTTTCTTT. This codes for CASSSGGRANTEAFF.

The rearrangement joins TRBV11-1 to TRBJ1-1; TRBD1 is a possible D gene (5 bases). The CDR3 is 11 residues long. Trimming cost V 4 bases and J 11 bases, with 11 bases left between them. Per the germline V gene, CDR1 is SGHAT and CDR2 is FQDESV (reference sequence). The CDR3 DNA reads TGTGCCAGCAGCTCTCAGGGTGATGCTTTCTTT. It translates to CASSSQGDAFF.

Only a few counts were recorded for this clone. This chain joins TRBV7-2 and TRBJ1-1; D not certain. Per germline, CDR1 SGHTA and CDR2 FQGNSA. V lost 5 bases and J lost 0, with 10 bases in between. CDR3 size: 14 residues. The CDR3 DNA sequence: TGTGCCAGCAGCCCGGGATTCATGAACACTGAAGCTTTCTTT. As protein: CASSPGFMNTEAFF.